The clone carrying this T cell receptor beta chain was counted only a few times. Its specificity is unknown. The use of a sample-barcoded 5' primer and a J-beta primer mix characterized a second PCR of 7 to 11 cycles. MiXCR, run by TCRdb on the 5' RACE reads, gives a single entry per CDR3 protein. The data show some 860,000 distinct CDR3 sequences, 56% seen once. The data stem from a study of blood T cells in healthy people across ages. Notes on the study in general: Not knowing donor CMV status may have confounded expanded clonotype changes.

Extracted total RNA amounted to at least 5 micrograms for each sample. The CDR3 runs 14 residues. The V segment lost 6 bases and the J segment 2 bases; nucleotides outside the gene matches: 3. Source material: blood. The chain employs TRBV12-3 or TRBV12-4 and TRBJ2-7; TRBD2 aligns across 11 bases. The TCR was taken from a man aged 40-49 years in good health. CDR3 bases: TGTGCCAGCAGATCTAGCGGGAGGACCTACGAGCAGTACTTC. Encoded protein: CASRSSGRTYEQYF.